The 18 T cell receptor beta chains below come from one sample, sequenced in a study of T cell clonality in common variable immunodeficiency (dated by TCRdb to between 2015 and 2016). Study-level results and caveats: Reportedly, TCRbeta sequences from CVID had fewer deletions and N-nucleotide insertions, and highly modified clones with 13 or more V deletions were absent from CVID.

Library preparation used the immunoSEQ multiplex PCR assay. TCRdb limited this immuneACCESS table to in-frame rearrangements with V and J called. A share of clones is missing; checked studies link under half to unresolved V genes, and the rest is unexplained. This sample includes approximately 20,000 clones, and none of them was observed just once. The ten largest clones capture under 30% of the sample. Antigens for these TCRs are unknown. Sample: peripheral blood mononuclear cells. Receptors originate from a human donor with common variable immunodeficiency.

In regard to this clone: The read ends 3 residues early relative to the CDR3; the germline J gene fills the gap. The rearrangement uses TRBV6-2 or TRBV6-3 and TRBJ2-2; TRBD1 matches at 7 bases. After removal of 2 bases from V and 0 bases from J, the junction contained 3 bases not matched to a gene. This CDR3 contains 16 residues. Per germline, CDR1 MNHEY and CDR2 SVGEGT. CDR3 DNA (partial): TGTGCCAGCAGTTACGGGGACAGAACGAACACCGGGGAG. As protein: CASSYGDRTNTGE. The entire CDR3 protein is CASSYGDRTNTGELFF.

A note on this clone: The DNA ends 3 residues before the CDR3 does, and the rest of the CDR3 is filled in from the germline J gene. The chain carries TRBV6-4 and TRBJ2-1, with 7 bases fitting TRBD2. V lost 2 bases, J lost 0 bases, and 7 bases stayed unmatched. Per germline, CDR1 MRHNA and CDR2 SNTAGT. The length of the CDR3 is 17 residues. CDR3 residues: CASSDPSGLSSYNEQFF. The DNA read from the CDR3 is TGTGCCAGCAGTGACCCTAGCGGTTTGAGCTCCTACAATGAG.

This clone was seen at least ten times. The DNA ends 3 residues before the CDR3 does, and the rest of the CDR3 is filled in from the germline J gene. The rearrangement joins TRBV20-1 to TRBJ2-2; the D is unclear. CDR3 length: 12 amino acids. Germline CDR1 is DFQATT and CDR2 is SNEGSKA (reference sequence). Trimming stripped 3 bases from V and 4 bases from J, with 6 bases between. The sequenced part of the CDR3 DNA is TGCAGTGCTAGCCCTTTCACCGGGGAG. Residues: CSASPFTGE. The full CDR3 sequence reads CSASPFTGELFF.

For this clone: The read terminates 3 residues before the CDR3 end, so the remaining end is supplied by the germline J gene. This chain links TRBV7-9 with TRBJ2-7, with D possibly being TRBD2 (6 bases). The CDR3 is 15 amino acids. Trimming stripped 3 bases from V and 2 bases from J, with 14 bases between. The germline V gene has CDR1 SEHNR and CDR2 FQNEAQ (reference sequence). Partial CDR3 DNA: TGTGCCAGCAGCTTGGGGTTCGGCGGGACCTACGAG. Protein: CASSLGFGGTYE. The entire CDR3 protein reads CASSLGFGGTYEQYF.

This clone was seen only a few times. Read sequence stops 3 residues before the CDR3 end, and the germline J gene provides the missing end. The rearrangement links TRBV6-2 or TRBV6-3 to TRBJ1-2, with 9 bases aligning to TRBD1. CDR3 size: 14 residues. CDR1 and CDR2 (germline): MNHEY, SVGEGT. The trim removed 10 bases at V and 6 bases at J, leaving 12 bases unmatched. The CDR3 protein is CATLTGTGIHGYTF. The sequenced part of the CDR3 DNA is TGTGCCACTCTGACCGGGACAGGGATTCATGGC.

Here the CDR3 reads CASSPGQALGYGYTF. CDR3 bases read: TGTGCCAGCTCACCCGGACAGGCCCTAGGCTATGGC. This sequence joins TRBV18 and TRBJ1-2, with 7 positions matching TRBD1. The missing CDR3 end, 3 residues past where the read stops, is filled in from the germline J gene. The CDR3 is made up of 15 amino acids. With V trimmed by 3 bases and J by 4 bases, 8 bases remained unmatched. Germline V lookup: CDR1 KGHSH, CDR2 LQKENI.

In regard to this clone: The CDR3 is cut off 3 residues early in the read; its end comes from the germline J gene. V and J are TRBV7-9 and TRBJ1-3; no clear D. The length of the CDR3 is 14 residues. Trimming pared 2 bases from V and 4 bases from J, leaving 9 bases between. Looked up from germline, CDR1 is SEHNR and CDR2 is FQNEAQ (reference sequence). The part of the CDR3 DNA that was read is TGTGCCAGCAGCTTATCGGGGTGGGGAAACACC. As protein: CASSLSGWGNT. The CDR3 as a whole reads CASSLSGWGNTIYF.

This clone was counted only a few times. Sequencing ends 3 residues short of the CDR3 end; the germline J gene provides the rest. V gene TRBV19 combines with J gene TRBJ1-2, with D tentatively TRBD1 (6 bases). The ends were cut back, 0 bases at V and 6 bases at J, with 20 bases in the middle. Germline V gene data show CDR1 as LNHDA and CDR2 as SQIVND (reference sequence). The CDR3 has 17 amino acids. The CDR3 protein is CASSIDHATGMRHGYTF. Incomplete CDR3 DNA: TGTGCCAGTAGTATAGATCATGCGACAGGAATGAGGCATGGC.

As regards this clone: The read is 3 residues too short to cover the CDR3 end, so that end is filled in from the germline J gene. This chain connects TRBV7-3 to TRBJ2-2; D unclear. CDR1 and CDR2 from the germline V gene are SGHTA and FQGTGA. The V gene lost 2 bases and the J gene lost 6 bases, with 10 bases spanning the gap. The CDR3 loop spans 14 amino acids. The CDR3 sequence is CASSLSTFPGELFF. The CDR3 DNA, read in part, is TGTGCCAGCAGCTTATCGACATTCCCCGGGGAG. The full variable domain, rest sourced from reference TRBV7-3 and TRBJ2-2, is GAGVSQTPSNKVTEKGKYVELRCDPISGHTALYWYRQSLGQGPEFLIYFQGTGAADDSGLPNDRFFAVRPEGSVSTLKIQRTERGDSAVYLCASSLSTFPGELFFGEGSRLTVL.

The sample holds a few counts of this clone. The CDR3 end is not reached by the read, which stops 3 residues before it; the germline J gene fills it in. The rearrangement links TRBV29-1 to TRBJ2-5; weak D call: TRBD1 (5 bases). V gave up 7 bases and J gave up 0 bases, with 15 bases separating them. In germline, CDR1 is SQVTM, CDR2 ANQGSEA. The CDR3 contains 14 residues. CDR3 loop: CSAQGFYNQETQYF. The CDR3 bases that were read are TGCAGCGCCCAGGGATTTTATAACCAAGAGACC.

This clone was seen a few times. The sequenced fragment ends 3 residues before the CDR3 boundary, so the rest is inferred from the germline J gene. The chain employs TRBV30 and TRBJ1-2; D gene unclear. Germline assignment: CDR1 GTSNPN and CDR2 SVGIG (reference sequence). The CDR3 loop spans 14 amino acids. V was clipped by 0 bases and J by 5 bases, with 13 bases between them. The covered CDR3 bases are TGTGCCTGGAGTGTACTTAAAGAAAGATATGGC. This gives the protein CAWSVLKERYG. The CDR3 reads in full as CAWSVLKERYGYTF.

There are a few counts of this clone. The read stops 3 residues short of the end of the CDR3; the missing end is completed from the germline J gene. The rearrangement joins TRBV2 to TRBJ2-1; D possibly corresponds to TRBD2 (6 bases). The V gene's germline CDR1 is SNHLY and CDR2 FYNNEI. The V end lost 5 bases, the J end lost 2 bases, and 13 bases lay between the germline ends. The CDR3 extends over 15 amino acids. The chain's CDR3 is CASSPGTSAYNEQFF. The part of the CDR3 DNA that was read is TGTGCCAGCAGTCCGGGGACTTCGGCCTACAATGAG. The full variable domain, completed using reference TRBV2 and TRBJ2-1, is EPEVTQTPSHQVTQMGQEVILRCVPISNHLYFYWYRQILGQKVEFLVSFYNNEISEKSEIFDDQFSVERPDGSNFTLKIRSTKLEDSAMYFCASSPGTSAYNEQFFGPGTRLTVL.

Concerning this clone itself: The CDR3 end falls 3 residues outside the read, so it is completed with the germline J gene. This chain uses TRBV19 with TRBJ1-1; TRBD1 is a possible D gene (5 bases). Germline CDR1 is LNHDA and CDR2 is SQIVND (reference sequence). There are 13 residues in the CDR3. V was trimmed by 6 bases and J by 1 base, leaving 9 bases between them. The CDR3 sequence is CASSGQKNTEAFF. The CDR3 bases that were read are TGTGCCAGTAGCGGACAAAAGAACACTGAA.

About this clone itself: The DNA ends 3 residues before the CDR3 does, and the rest of the CDR3 is filled in from the germline J gene. This chain links TRBV19 with TRBJ1-2, with TRBD1 matching over 8 bases. The CDR3 sequence is 16 residues long. V gave up 3 bases and J gave up 3 bases; unmatched junction bases: 9. CDR1 and CDR2 (germline): LNHDA, SQIVND (reference sequence). The CDR3 bases that were read are TGTGCCAGTAGTATCTGGACAGGGCTTGCGGACTATGGC. Translated: CASSIWTGLADYG. The CDR3 in full is CASSIWTGLADYGYTF.

Points on this clone: The read gets to within 3 residues of the CDR3 end, and the germline J gene fills in the rest. The chain employs TRBV7-8 and TRBJ2-1; TRBD2 matches at 7 bases. The J segment lost 1 base and the V segment lost 5 bases, leaving 8 bases of the junction unmatched. Germline V gene data show CDR1 as SGHVS and CDR2 as FQNEAQ. CDR3 size: 16 residues. The sequenced part of the CDR3 DNA is TGTGCCAGCAGCACCTTCCTAGCGGAATCCTACAATGAG. Protein product: CASSTFLAESYNE. The entire CDR3 reads CASSTFLAESYNEQFF.

This clone was picked up a small number of times. The read gets to within 3 residues of the CDR3 end, and the germline J gene fills in the rest. The chain combines TRBV6-1 with TRBJ2-7; 7 nucleotides line up with TRBD1. Trimming cost V 2 bases and J 5 bases; bases outside gene matches: 9. CDR1 MNHNS and CDR2 SASEGT come from the germline V gene. The CDR3 is made up of 15 amino acids. The CDR3 region is CASSEISTGINEQYF. The CDR3 DNA, read in part, is TGTGCCAGCAGTGAAATCTCGACAGGGATCAACGAG.

This clone has more than one count but fewer than ten. Coverage ceases 3 residues before the CDR3 finishes, and the germline J gene fills in the end. V usage is TRBV7-9 and J usage is TRBJ2-1; D perhaps matches TRBD1 (6 bases). The CDR3 sequence is 15 residues long. Germline loops: CDR1 SEHNR, CDR2 FQNEAQ (reference sequence). Trimming took off 3 bases at V and 3 bases at J, with 12 bases between the two ends. Incomplete CDR3 DNA: TGTGCCAGCAGCTTTCCAGGGGAAGGCTACAATGAG. It specifies CASSFPGEGYNE. The whole CDR3 protein is CASSFPGEGYNEQFF.

Comments on this clone: Read coverage stops 3 residues before the CDR3 terminus; the germline J gene supplies the remainder. V usage is TRBV19 and J usage is TRBJ1-2; possible D gene TRBD1, 5 bases. The germline V gene has CDR1 LNHDA and CDR2 SQIVND (reference sequence). The CDR3 has 18 residues. V dropped 6 bases and J dropped 4 bases, with 27 bases sitting between them. The CDR3 DNA, read in part, is TGTGCCAGTAGATTAGGGGCTAATACGGGCCTCGGAGCCTATGGC. This translates into CASRLGANTGLGAYG. The whole CDR3 protein reads CASRLGANTGLGAYGYTF. Filled out from reference TRBV19 and TRBJ1-2, the complete variable domain reads DGGITQSPKYLFRKEGQNVTLSCEQNLNHDAMYWYRQDPGQGLRLIYYSQIVNDFQKGDIAEGYSVSREKKESFPLTVTSAQKNPTAFYLCASRLGANTGLGAYGYTFGSGTRLTVV.